One T cell receptor (beta chain) is described in this entry. Its antigen is as yet unknown. Germline CDR1 and CDR2: LGHNA and YNFKEQ. The germline V and J ends were trimmed by 0 bases and 0 bases, with 8 bases remaining between them. This CDR3 has 15 amino acids. The data were obtained in a study of T cell responses to AZD1222 COVID-19 vaccine. Sequencing was performed with immunoSEQ multiplex PCR; in TCRdb, only in-frame clones are kept and a portion is missing. Of 150,000 to 200,000 clones in the sample, 70% to 90% are singletons; the top ten hold about 9.9%. Notes on the study in general: Seropositive at baseline were only six or seven AZD1222 recipients. Targets within unmutated variant regions were reportedly found for nearly half of spike-specific TCRs. Most donors were white British and more were female, and clonal diversity was possibly underestimated.

Sequencing used peripheral blood, obtained 28 days after the second AZD1222 dose. The chain is built from TRBV4-2 and TRBJ1-1; TRBD1 might be the D (5 bases). The sequence derives from an adult who received the AZD1222 COVID-19 vaccine. CDR3 DNA sequence: TGTGCCAGCAGCCAAGAGGGGGAATTGAACACTGAAGCTTTCTTT. The encoded protein is CASSQEGELNTEAFF.